This T cell receptor beta chain derives from a study of CD8+ T cells in alopecia areata. Study at large: In an open-label trial, patients got 5 to 10 mg tofacitinib twice daily.

After isolation, RNA underwent reverse transcription to generate cDNA as the sequencing template. Using immunoSEQ multiplex PCR, the repertoire was profiled, and TCRdb retains in-frame clones only, with some absent. This table holds 150,000 or so clones, approximately 49% found once. From germline, CDR1 is MNHNY and CDR2 SVGAGI (reference sequence). The CDR3 loop spans 11 amino acids. Trimming took 6 bases from V and 5 from J, leaving 5 bases between them. The V and J genes are TRBV6-6 and TRBJ1-5; D not resolved. This clonotype was obtained from a human donor with alopecia areata. The material sequenced was CD8+ T cells sorted from blood, taken at week 0. CDR3 protein: CASRQYQPQHF. The CDR3 coding sequence is TGTGCCAGCAGACAGTATCAGCCCCAGCATTTT.